The 30 T cell receptor beta chains listed next were all sequenced from one sample in a study of control samples from healthy donors and cancer patients. The data were produced by immunoSEQ multiplex PCR, yet TCRdb's version contains in-frame clones alone and is incomplete. The sample contains approximately 70,000 clones, just under 90% of which appear only once. Sequences were obtained from PBMCs. These receptors were taken from a man in his sixties with lung cancer.

V is TRBV5-1 and J is TRBJ1-1; 9 bases line up with TRBD1. This CDR3 is built from 13 residues. V gave up 8 bases and J gave up 2 bases; unmatched junction bases: 4. Per germline, CDR1 SGHRS and CDR2 YFSETQ. In nucleotides, the CDR3 is TGCGCCAGTTTTACAGGGGGCAACACTGAAGCTTTCTTT. Translation: CASFTGGNTEAFF.

The chain combines TRBV18 with TRBJ1-6; D ambiguous. The CDR3 has 12 amino acids. The V and J ends lost 3 bases and 10 bases respectively, with 7 bases between them. The germline CDR1 and CDR2 sequences are KGHSH and LQKENI. DNA for the CDR3: TGTGCCAGCTCACCCCCTCTCTCACCCCTCCACTTT. It encodes CASSPPLSPLHF. The full variable domain, completed using reference TRBV18 and TRBJ1-6, is NAGVMQNPRHLVRRRGQEARLRCSPMKGHSHVYWYRQLPEEGLKFMVYLQKENIIDESGMPKERFSAEFPKEGPSILRIQQVVRGDSAAYFCASSPPLSPLHFGNGTRLTVT.

V usage is TRBV18 and J usage is TRBJ1-1; perhaps TRBD1 as D (5 bases). V gave up 1 base and J gave up 0 bases, with 6 bases separating them. Germline V gene data show CDR1 as KGHSH and CDR2 as LQKENI. This CDR3 is 14 amino acids long. CDR3 nucleotide sequence: TGTGCCAGCTCACCACAGGGACTGAACACTGAAGCTTTCTTT. Protein sequence: CASSPQGLNTEAFF.

This clone was seen more than once but under ten times. The chain combines TRBV12-5 with TRBJ1-4; D not certain. The ends were cut back, 8 bases at V and 1 base at J, with 8 bases in the middle. The germline CDR1 and CDR2 sequences are LGHNT and FRNRAP. The CDR3 totals 13 residues. CDR3 amino acids: CASSRGTNEKLFF. The CDR3 nucleotides are TGTGCTAGTTCGCGGGGAACTAATGAAAAACTGTTTTTT.

CDR3 residues: CASQSSGYFAEAFF. CDR3 coding DNA: TGTGCCAGCCAATCCTCAGGCTATTTTGCTGAAGCTTTCTTT. This sequence joins TRBV7-9 and TRBJ1-1; D gene unclear. V lost 8 bases, J lost 6 bases, and 19 bases lay in between. The germline gives CDR1 SEHNR, CDR2 FQNEAQ (reference sequence). The CDR3 spans 14 residues.

V usage is TRBV13 and J usage is TRBJ1-4, with D unresolved. Germline values: CDR1 PRHDT, CDR2 FYEKMQ (reference sequence). The CDR3 consists of 16 residues. V was cut by 3 bases and J by 6 bases, with 17 bases left in between. CDR3 amino acids: CASSLGHLSRDEKLFF. The CDR3 region has the DNA TGTGCCAGCAGCTTGGGCCACCTAAGTAGGGATGAAAAACTGTTTTTT.

The count of this clone is one. The rearrangement joins TRBV19 to TRBJ1-5; a possible D gene is TRBD1 (5 bases). This CDR3 spans 15 amino acids. Trimming stripped 5 bases from V and 5 bases from J, with 16 bases between. Germline V gene sequence: CDR1 LNHDA, CDR2 SQIVND (reference sequence). CDR3 loop: CASSLNSAGDQPQHF. CDR3 coding DNA: TGTGCCAGTAGTCTTAATTCAGCGGGGGATCAGCCCCAGCATTTT.

The J gene is TRBJ2-3, the V gene TRBV7-3, with D hard to call. CDR1 and CDR2 from the germline V gene are SGHTA and FQGTGA. V shed 7 bases and J shed 4 bases, with 12 bases lying between them. CDR3 length: 13 residues. CDR3 DNA: TGTGCCAGCAACCTCGATAGGGCAGATACGCAGTATTTT. This codes for CASNLDRADTQYF.

The rearrangement joins TRBV7-9 to TRBJ2-2; 9 bases align to TRBD2. The CDR3 sequence is 17 residues long. V was pared by 2 bases and J by 5 bases, with 9 bases of the junction left unmatched. Germline CDR1 is SEHNR and CDR2 is FQNEAQ (reference sequence). The CDR3 DNA reads TGTGCCAGCAGCTTAATCGGACTAGCGTTTGAGACCGGGGAGCTGTTTTTT. Protein: CASSLIGLAFETGELFF.

This chain uses TRBV29-1 with TRBJ2-3; D might be TRBD1 (5 bases). V lost 2 bases and J lost 4, with 7 bases in between. Germline V gene data show CDR1 as SQVTM and CDR2 as ANQGSEA. This CDR3 is built from 12 residues. CDR3 bases: TGCAGCGTTGAACAGGGTTCAGATACGCAGTATTTT. This sequence encodes CSVEQGSDTQYF.

The rearrangement links TRBV10-2 to TRBJ1-4, with D tentatively TRBD1 (6 bases). The V end lost 7 bases, the J end lost 7 bases, and 13 bases lay between the germline ends. The CDR3 length is 13 residues. Germline CDR1 reads WSHSY; CDR2 reads SAAADI. The CDR3 DNA reads TGCGCCAGCATGCACCAGGGGAGTGAAAAACTGTTTTTT. Protein sequence: CASMHQGSEKLFF.

The rearrangement uses TRBV7-2 and TRBJ1-5, with TRBD1 identical over 9 bases. V dropped 3 bases and J dropped 7; count of bases not matched to a gene: 4. CDR1 and CDR2 (germline): SGHTA, FQGNSA. The CDR3 consists of 14 residues. CDR3 in amino acids: CASSFDRGDQPQHF. The CDR3 DNA follows: TGTGCCAGCAGCTTCGACAGGGGGGACCAGCCCCAGCATTTT. The whole variable domain, filled in from reference TRBV7-2 and TRBJ1-5, reads GAGVSQSPSNKVTEKGKDVELRCDPISGHTALYWYRQSLGQGLEFLIYFQGNSAPDKSGLPSDRFSAERTGGSVSTLTIQRTQQEDSAVYLCASSFDRGDQPQHFGDGTRLSIL.

This clone appeared a few times. The genes are TRBV12-3 or TRBV12-4 and TRBJ1-1; weak D call: TRBD1 (6 bases). The ends were cut back, 3 bases at V and 7 bases at J, with 12 bases in the middle. This CDR3 has 13 residues. The CDR3 coding sequence is TGTGCCAGCAGTTTGATCTCGGACAGTGAAGCTTTCTTT. This sequence encodes CASSLISDSEAFF.

The V gene is TRBV10-2, the J gene TRBJ2-2; 9 bases map to TRBD1. After removal of 6 bases from V and 6 bases from J, the junction contained 8 bases not matched to a gene. CDR1 and CDR2 (germline): WSHSY, SAAADI. The length of the CDR3 is 15 residues. In DNA form, the CDR3 reads TGCGCCAGCAGACCATGGACAGGGGATCCCGGGGAGCTGTTTTTT. As protein: CASRPWTGDPGELFF.

The J gene is TRBJ1-4, the V gene TRBV9; D uncertain. This CDR3 spans 14 amino acids. Germline values: CDR1 SGDLS, CDR2 YYNGEE. Trimming shortened V by 0 bases and J by 5 bases, and 8 bases separated the two germline ends. The CDR3 DNA is TGTGCCAGCAGCGTAGCAGGAGGGAATGAAAAACTGTTTTTT. Its translation is CASSVAGGNEKLFF.

The chain joins TRBV25-1 to TRBJ1-1; D possibly corresponds to TRBD1 (5 bases). V was pared by 5 bases and J by 5 bases, with 18 bases between. Germline assignment: CDR1 MGHDK and CDR2 SYGVNS. The CDR3 runs to 15 residues. The CDR3 DNA follows: TGTGCCAGCAGTAACGGGGCTGATTCGAGGACTGAAGCTTTCTTT. It translates to CASSNGADSRTEAFF.

The chain uses TRBV5-5 and TRBJ1-1, with D possibly being TRBD1 (6 bases). The CDR3 is 13 amino acids. Germline-derived CDR1 and CDR2 are SGHKS and YYEKEE (reference sequence). V lost 4 bases to trimming and J lost 1 base, with 8 bases between them. In DNA form, the CDR3 reads TGTGCCAGCAGCCTAGGGGGGAACACTGAAGCTTTCTTT. This translates into CASSLGGNTEAFF.

The chain is built from TRBV7-3 and TRBJ2-2; no clear D gene. Germline V gene sequence: CDR1 SGHTA, CDR2 FQGTGA. Deletions cut 5 bases from V and 3 bases from J, with 13 bases between. The length of the CDR3 is 15 residues. For the CDR3, the DNA is TGTGCCAGCAGCAAGGGCGACACCTACACCGGGGAGCTGTTTTTT. This codes for CASSKGDTYTGELFF.

This chain uses TRBV27 with TRBJ2-7; 8 bases align to TRBD1. Trimming cost V 4 bases and J 4 bases; bases outside gene matches: 18. This CDR3 contains 18 residues. CDR1 is MNHEY, CDR2 SMNVEV, per germline (reference sequence). CDR3 nucleotides: TGTGCCAGCAGTTCCCTTTTCCGAGATCGGGACAGGCTTTACGAGCAGTACTTC. It is translated as CASSSLFRDRDRLYEQYF.

The chain has TRBV24-1 and TRBJ1-1, with 7 bases lining up with TRBD1. Germline V gene sequence: CDR1 KGHDR, CDR2 SFDVKD. V shed 7 bases and J 1 base; nucleotides not matched to a gene: 5. The CDR3 has 14 residues. The chain's CDR3 is CATRSTGQNTEAFF. CDR3 sequence (DNA): TGTGCCACCAGGTCGACAGGGCAGAACACTGAAGCTTTCTTT.

The chain links TRBV5-1 to TRBJ2-2, with no clear D. Germline V gene sequence: CDR1 SGHRS, CDR2 YFSETQ. V lost 0 bases, J lost 3 bases, and 9 bases lay in between. This CDR3 spans 15 amino acids. CDR3 protein: CASSLDGPYTGELFF. DNA of the CDR3: TGCGCCAGCAGCTTGGACGGACCGTACACCGGGGAGCTGTTTTTT.

The V call is TRBV2, the J call TRBJ2-2, with D perhaps TRBD2 (6 bases). This CDR3 has 13 amino acids. With 6 bases removed from V and 5 bases from J, the gap between germline ends came to 10 bases. CDR1 is SNHLY and CDR2 is FYNNEI in the germline V gene. CDR3: CASREEGTGELFF. CDR3 nucleotides: TGTGCCAGCAGGGAGGAGGGAACCGGGGAGCTGTTTTTT.

This chain uses TRBV3-1 (or the pseudogene TRBV3-2) with TRBJ1-6; TRBD1 matches at 9 bases. This CDR3 has 14 amino acids. V was clipped by 4 bases and J by 8 bases; unmatched bases: 3. Per germline, CDR1 LGHDT and CDR2 YNNKEL (reference sequence). Here the CDR3 DNA reads TGTGCCAGCAGCCGACAGGGGGTGGATTCACCCCTCCACTTT. This gives the protein CASSRQGVDSPLHF.

This clone came up a few times. This chain links TRBV3-1 (or the pseudogene TRBV3-2) with TRBJ2-3, with TRBD2 matching over 13 bases. The CDR3 runs 19 residues. Germline V gene sequence: CDR1 LGHDT, CDR2 YNNKEL (reference sequence). Losses at the gene ends were 1 base for V and 4 bases for J; bases not matched to a gene: 11. In nucleotides, the CDR3 is TGTGCCAGCAGCCAAGGGGTGACTAGCGGGGGGACTGGGGCAGATACGCAGTATTTT. It specifies CASSQGVTSGGTGADTQYF.

This chain connects TRBV2 to TRBJ1-2, with 7 bases lining up with TRBD1. V shed 4 bases and J 0 bases; nucleotides not matched to a gene: 2. From germline, CDR1 is SNHLY and CDR2 FYNNEI. The CDR3 consists of 14 residues. The CDR3 bases are TGTGCCAGCAGTGCACAGGGGACTAACTATGGCTACACCTTC. It specifies CASSAQGTNYGYTF.

The J gene is TRBJ1-1, the V gene TRBV27, with D maybe TRBD1 (5 bases). Germline assignment: CDR1 MNHEY and CDR2 SMNVEV (reference sequence). The CDR3 totals 15 residues. Between the trimmed V and J ends, which lost 5 bases and 6 bases, there was a span of 19 bases. This chain's CDR3 is CASSPLAGDGAEAFF. The CDR3 DNA reads TGTGCCAGCAGTCCCCTGGCGGGGGATGGGGCTGAAGCTTTCTTT.

The rearrangement uses TRBV4-1 and TRBJ2-1, with D hard to call. Per the germline V gene, CDR1 is MGHRA and CDR2 is YSYEKL. The V end lost 0 bases, the J end lost 0 bases, and 6 bases lay between the germline ends. CDR3 length equals 15 residues. The CDR3 DNA reads TGCGCCAGCAGCCAAGATCCAAGCTCCTACAATGAGCAGTTCTTC. Its protein product is CASSQDPSSYNEQFF.

This chain uses TRBV6-4 with TRBJ2-1; the D is unclear. Germline lookup yields CDR1 MRHNA and CDR2 SNTAGT. The ends were cut back, 0 bases at V and 0 bases at J, with 15 bases in the middle. The CDR3 sequence is 18 residues long. The CDR3 loop reads CASSDSSRTAYSYNEQFF. CDR3 sequence (DNA): TGTGCCAGCAGTGACTCGAGTCGGACCGCCTACTCCTACAATGAGCAGTTCTTC.

This clone was observed a single time. This chain joins TRBV15 and TRBJ2-1, with D tentatively TRBD1 or TRBD2 (5 bases each). The CDR3 is 17 amino acids. Between the trimmed V and J ends, which lost 0 bases and 0 bases, there was a span of 12 bases. Per germline, CDR1 LNHNV and CDR2 YYDKDF (reference sequence). As DNA, the CDR3 is TGTGCCACCAGCAGAGACCAAGGGACGGACTCCTACAATGAGCAGTTCTTC. Protein: CATSRDQGTDSYNEQFF.

V is TRBV11-3 and J is TRBJ2-5; D is possibly TRBD2 (5 bases). Per the germline V gene, CDR1 is SGHNT and CDR2 is YENEEA. The CDR3 is made up of 14 amino acids. The V and J ends lost 4 bases and 2 bases respectively, with 11 bases between them. The chain's CDR3 is CASSSGLLQETQYF. The CDR3 DNA sequence: TGTGCCAGCAGCTCAGGACTCCTGCAAGAGACCCAGTACTTC.